A selection of T cell receptor beta chains follows, all from one sample in a study of cytomegalovirus exposure and HLA in healthy donors. The data were produced by immunoSEQ multiplex PCR, yet TCRdb's version contains in-frame clones alone and is incomplete. The repertoire includes under 130,000 clones, approximately 80% of them detected once, and 5.6% sits in the top ten. Sample: PBMCs. These receptors were taken from a male donor in good health and CMV-seronegative. The CDR3 runs from the conserved cysteine through the conserved F or W. The D gene is left open where the match is weak. A clone size is listed for some rows: how often the clone was seen (once, few, many), or a class if it is expanded.

clone_size d_call j_call v_call cdr3_aa cdr3_nt
. TRBD2 TRBJ2-1 TRBV7-7 CASSLVPTHTSRRLAGLNEQFF TGTGCCAGCAGCTTAGTCCCCACCCACACCAGCCGGAGACTAGCGGGTCTCAATGAGCAGTTCTTC
once . TRBJ1-5 TRBV27 CASSLAEPGNQPQHF TGTGCCAGCAGTTTGGCGGAGCCCGGCAATCAGCCCCAGCATTTT
. TRBD2 TRBJ2-7 TRBV25-1 CASSESTSGRYEQYF TGTGCCAGCAGTGAATCAACTAGCGGGAGGTACGAGCAGTACTTC
. TRBD1 TRBJ2-5 TRBV5-1 CASSLGGQGAETQYF TGCGCCAGCAGCTTGGGGGGACAGGGGGCAGAGACCCAGTACTTC
. . TRBJ2-2 TRBV11-2 CASSLDTRAGELFF TGTGCCAGCAGCTTAGATACTAGGGCCGGGGAGCTGTTTTTT
. . TRBJ2-3 TRBV11-2 CASSSPARTDTQYF TGTGCCAGCAGCTCCCCAGCGCGCACAGATACGCAGTATTTT
. . TRBJ1-1 TRBV14 CASSFGAREAFF TGTGCCAGCAGCTTCGGAGCACGTGAAGCTTTCTTT
once . TRBJ2-7 TRBV5-6 CASSREYEQYF TGTGCCAGCAGCCGAGAATACGAGCAGTACTTC
. . TRBJ2-3 TRBV11-3 CASGARPTSTDTQYF TGTGCCAGCGGGGCGCGCCCAACTAGCACAGATACGCAGTATTTT
. . TRBJ2-3 TRBV19 CASGVSHTQYF TGTGCCTCAGGGGTTAGTCATACGCAGTATTTT
few . TRBJ1-4 TRBV4-1 CASSQGEFNEKLFF TGCGCCAGCAGCCAAGGGGAGTTTAATGAAAAACTGTTTTTT
. TRBD2 TRBJ2-7 TRBV7-8 CASSLAAGGSSSSYEQYF TGTGCCAGCAGCTTAGCTGCCGGGGGGTCCAGCTCCTCCTACGAGCAGTACTTC
. . TRBJ2-3 TRBV7-3 CASSLIMTDTQYF TGTGCCAGCAGCTTAATCATGACAGATACGCAGTATTTT
. . TRBJ2-3 TRBV27 CASSPLADRTDTQYF TGTGCCAGCAGCCCCCTCGCGGATCGCACAGATACGCAGTATTTT
few . TRBJ1-4 TRBV2 CASSASFPEANEKLFF TGTGCCAGCAGTGCCAGTTTTCCGGAGGCTAATGAAAAACTGTTTTTT
few TRBD1 TRBJ2-7 TRBV5-6 CASRADRGLYEQYF TGTGCCAGCAGGGCCGACAGGGGCCTCTACGAGCAGTACTTC